Listed here is a single TCR beta chain. The CDR3 has 16 amino acids. Per the germline V gene, CDR1 is SNHLY and CDR2 is FYNNEI. With V trimmed by 4 bases and J by 0 bases, 7 bases remained unmatched. These data belong to a study of blood T cell repertoires in COVID-19. Individuals drawn from under 30 US areas were roughly 18 to 95 years old. Donors were grouped by their self-reported clinical history. Recovery among Cohort 3 donors was established by two negative PCRs, clearance, or symptom resolution. Authors' data handling: Amplifying reference gene primers gave estimates of nucleated cell counts. Assay: immunoSEQ multiplex PCR; the TCRdb copy retains only in-frame clones and omits some. From that table come the V and J calls and clone size; the DNA was used to work out D and trimming. The sample consists of 250,000 to 300,000 clones, more than 75% of them appearing once.

The sequence came from a man aged 18-30 years who had recovered from COVID-19. The chain carries TRBV2 and TRBJ2-3; TRBD1 matches at 7 bases. The sample taken for sequencing was PBMCs or T cells enriched from blood (not recorded which). The CDR3 nucleotides read TGTGCCAGCAGTGTGGGACAGACAAAAAGCACAGATACGCAGTATTTT. This sequence encodes CASSVGQTKSTDTQYF. Filled out from reference TRBV2 and TRBJ2-3, the complete variable domain reads EPEVTQTPSHQVTQMGQEVILRCVPISNHLYFYWYRQILGQKVEFLVSFYNNEISEKSEIFDDQFSVERPDGSNFTLKIRSTKLEDSAMYFCASSVGQTKSTDTQYFGPGTRLTVL.